The 5 T cell receptor beta chains given below trace back to one sample, sequenced in a study of blood T cell repertoires in COVID-19. Clones were sequenced by immunoSEQ multiplex PCR, and TCRdb holds only the in-frame ones, with some missing. This table holds around 100,000 clones, around four fifths found once. Sample: peripheral blood. The source is a man aged 45 to 65 with active or convalescent COVID-19.

This chain uses TRBV6-5 with TRBJ2-7, with TRBD1 identical over 9 bases. Germline CDR1 and CDR2: MNHEY and SVGAGI. The CDR3 is 14 amino acids. V lost 4 bases, J lost 4 bases, and 5 bases stayed unmatched. The DNA of the CDR3 is TGTGCCAGCAGTTCCCGCGACAGGGGGTACGAGCAGTACTTC. This sequence encodes CASSSRDRGYEQYF.

This chain uses TRBV28 with TRBJ2-7; TRBD2 agrees at 12 bases. The CDR3 sequence is 15 residues long. V lost 6 bases, J lost 4 bases, and 7 bases stayed unmatched. Germline V gene data show CDR1 as MDHEN and CDR2 as SYDVKM. The CDR3 sequence is CASSQFGLAGYEQYF. CDR3 bases: TGTGCCAGCAGCCAGTTCGGACTAGCGGGATACGAGCAGTACTTC.

The table lists this clone with a count of one. The chain has TRBV7-9 and TRBJ2-7; D is undetermined. Germline V lookup: CDR1 SEHNR, CDR2 FQNEAQ (reference sequence). Deletions cut 7 bases from V and 6 bases from J, with 16 bases between. The CDR3 extends over 13 amino acids. DNA of the CDR3: TGTGCCAGCACCCTAACCGCTTCAGGCGAGCAGTACTTC. It encodes CASTLTASGEQYF.

The rearrangement uses TRBV7-9 and TRBJ2-7; D may be TRBD2 (6 bases). The CDR3 contains 14 residues. V lost 0 bases and J lost 5, with 11 bases in between. In germline, CDR1 is SEHNR, CDR2 FQNEAQ (reference sequence). CDR3 DNA: TGTGCCAGCAGCTTAGCTGGGGACTGGGACGAGCAGTACTTC. Amino acids: CASSLAGDWDEQYF.

The chain is built from TRBV19 and TRBJ1-5; D gene unclear. V lost 3 bases and J lost 1, with 16 bases in between. This CDR3 comprises 17 residues. CDR1 LNHDA and CDR2 SQIVND come from the germline V gene (reference sequence). CDR3 loop: CASSMLWGDSSNQPQHF. DNA for the CDR3: TGTGCCAGTAGTATGCTGTGGGGAGACTCGAGCAATCAGCCCCAGCATTTT.